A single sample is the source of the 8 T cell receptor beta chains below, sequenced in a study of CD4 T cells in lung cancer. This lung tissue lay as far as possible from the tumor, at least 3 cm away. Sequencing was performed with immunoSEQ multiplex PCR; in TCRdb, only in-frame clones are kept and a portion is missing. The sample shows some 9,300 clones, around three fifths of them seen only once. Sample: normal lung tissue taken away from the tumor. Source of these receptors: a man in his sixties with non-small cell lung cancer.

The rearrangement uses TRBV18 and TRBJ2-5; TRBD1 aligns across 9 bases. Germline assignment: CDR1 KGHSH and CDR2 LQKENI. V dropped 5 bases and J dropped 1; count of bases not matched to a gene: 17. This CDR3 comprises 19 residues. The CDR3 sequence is CASSSGTGYPARPQETQYF. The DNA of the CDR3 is TGTGCCAGCTCATCTGGGACAGGGTACCCGGCCAGACCCCAAGAGACCCAGTACTTC.

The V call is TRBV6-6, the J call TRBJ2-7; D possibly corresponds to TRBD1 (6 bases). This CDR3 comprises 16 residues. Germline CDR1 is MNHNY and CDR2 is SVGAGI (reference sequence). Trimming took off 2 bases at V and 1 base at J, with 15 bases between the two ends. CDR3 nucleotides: TGTGCCAGCAGTTACGGGTCGGGACACGCATCCTACGAGCAGTACTTC. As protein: CASSYGSGHASYEQYF.

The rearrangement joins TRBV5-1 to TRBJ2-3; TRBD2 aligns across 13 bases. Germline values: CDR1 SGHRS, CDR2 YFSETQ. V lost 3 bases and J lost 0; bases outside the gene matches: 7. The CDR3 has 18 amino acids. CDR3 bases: TGCGCCAGCAGCTGGACTAGCGGGAGCAGATCTAGCACAGATACGCAGTATTTT. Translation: CASSWTSGSRSSTDTQYF.

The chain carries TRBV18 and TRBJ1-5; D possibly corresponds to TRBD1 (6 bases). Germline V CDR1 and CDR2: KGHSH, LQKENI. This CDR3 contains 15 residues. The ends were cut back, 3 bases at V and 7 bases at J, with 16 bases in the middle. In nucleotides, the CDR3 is TGTGCCAGCTCACCGGGTTTACAGGGCGGACAGCCCCAGCATTTT. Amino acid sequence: CASSPGLQGGQPQHF. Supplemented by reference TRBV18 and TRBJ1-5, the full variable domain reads NAGVMQNPRHLVRRRGQEARLRCSPMKGHSHVYWYRQLPEEGLKFMVYLQKENIIDESGMPKERFSAEFPKEGPSILRIQQVVRGDSAAYFCASSPGLQGGQPQHFGDGTRLSIL.

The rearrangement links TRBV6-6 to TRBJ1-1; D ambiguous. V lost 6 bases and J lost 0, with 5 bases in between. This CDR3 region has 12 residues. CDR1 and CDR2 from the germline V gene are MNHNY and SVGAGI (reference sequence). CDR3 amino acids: CASRSMNTEAFF. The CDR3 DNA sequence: TGTGCCAGCAGGTCCATGAACACTGAAGCTTTCTTT.

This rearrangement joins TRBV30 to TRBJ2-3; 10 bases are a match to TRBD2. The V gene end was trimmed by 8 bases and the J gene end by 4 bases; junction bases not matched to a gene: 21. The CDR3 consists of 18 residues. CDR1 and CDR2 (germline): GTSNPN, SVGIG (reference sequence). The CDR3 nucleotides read TGTGCCAGCACCGGGGGCAGAAGCCCGGGACTAGCGTCAGATACGCAGTATTTT. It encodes CASTGGRSPGLASDTQYF.

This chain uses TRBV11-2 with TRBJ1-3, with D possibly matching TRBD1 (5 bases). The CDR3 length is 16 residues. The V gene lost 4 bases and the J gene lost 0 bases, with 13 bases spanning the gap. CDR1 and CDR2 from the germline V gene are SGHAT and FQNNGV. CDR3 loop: CASSSRGKSSGNTIYF. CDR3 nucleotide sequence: TGTGCCAGCAGCTCCCGGGGGAAGAGCTCTGGAAACACCATATATTTT.

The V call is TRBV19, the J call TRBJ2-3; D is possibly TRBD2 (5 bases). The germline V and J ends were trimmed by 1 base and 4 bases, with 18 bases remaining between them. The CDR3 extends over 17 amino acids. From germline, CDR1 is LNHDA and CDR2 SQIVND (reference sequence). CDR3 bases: TGTGCCAGTAGTATAGGGTCGGGATGGTCGTTGCCAGATACGCAGTATTTT. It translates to CASSIGSGWSLPDTQYF.